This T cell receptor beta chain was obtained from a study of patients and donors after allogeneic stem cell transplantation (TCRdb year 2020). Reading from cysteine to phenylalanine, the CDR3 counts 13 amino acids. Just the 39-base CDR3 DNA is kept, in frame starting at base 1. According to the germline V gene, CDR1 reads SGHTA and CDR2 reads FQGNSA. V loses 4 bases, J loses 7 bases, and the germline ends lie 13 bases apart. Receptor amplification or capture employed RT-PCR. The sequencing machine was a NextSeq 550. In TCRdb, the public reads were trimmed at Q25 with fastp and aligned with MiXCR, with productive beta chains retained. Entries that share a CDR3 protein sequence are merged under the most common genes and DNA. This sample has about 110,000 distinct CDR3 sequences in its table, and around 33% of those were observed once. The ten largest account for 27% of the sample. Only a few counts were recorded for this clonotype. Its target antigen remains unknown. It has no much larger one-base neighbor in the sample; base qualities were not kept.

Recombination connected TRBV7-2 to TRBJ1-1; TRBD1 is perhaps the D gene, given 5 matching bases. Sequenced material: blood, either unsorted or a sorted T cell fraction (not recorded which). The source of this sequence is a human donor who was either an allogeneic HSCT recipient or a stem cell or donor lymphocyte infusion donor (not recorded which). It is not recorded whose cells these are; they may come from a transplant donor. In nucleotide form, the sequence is TGTGCCAGCAGCTCAGGGAGGGCCCGTGAAGCTTTCTTT. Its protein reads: CASSSGRAREAFF.